The 25 T cell receptor beta chains presented below share a single source sample, sequenced in a study of T cell repertoires in cytomegalovirus infection. TCRdb fed the reads into MiXCR, producing one record per CDR3 protein. Of under 800,000 distinct CDR3 sequences in the sample, more than 20% are singletons; the top ten hold roughly 8%. The material sequenced was CD8+ T cells from PBMCs. The receptors shown here come from a human donor in good health (CMV status not recorded). Some clones in this sample may be carry-over from other donors' samples.

This clonotype was observed a handful of times. The chain couples TRBV19 to TRBJ2-1; maybe TRBD2 (6 bases). Germline CDR1 and CDR2: LNHDA and SQIVND (reference sequence). The V end was cut by 9 bases, the J end by 8 bases, with 26 bases between. The CDR3 has 16 amino acids. This CDR3 is CARKIKSPVWEDEQFF. The CDR3 region has the DNA TGTGCCAGGAAGATAAAGAGTCCAGTTTGGGAGGATGAGCAGTTCTTC.

This clonotype was recorded at least ten times. The rearrangement links TRBV7-2 to TRBJ2-1, with 7 bases aligning to TRBD2. CDR1 is SGHTA, CDR2 FQGNSA, per germline. V was pared by 5 bases and J by 5 bases, with 12 bases of the junction left unmatched. The CDR3 is 16 amino acids. The CDR3 nucleotides are TGTGCCAGCAGCCCCGAGGGTAGCGGGCTAGACAATGAGCAGTTCTTC. Its translation is CASSPEGSGLDNEQFF.

The chain links TRBV4-1 to TRBJ2-1; 8 nucleotides line up with TRBD2. In germline, CDR1 is MGHRA, CDR2 YSYEKL. The CDR3 is made up of 15 amino acids. V shed 2 bases and J 2 bases; nucleotides not matched to a gene: 2. The CDR3: CASSQNSGAYNEQFF. The CDR3 DNA is TGCGCCAGCAGCCAAAATAGCGGGGCCTACAATGAGCAGTTCTTC.

This clonotype was picked up a small number of times. This chain connects TRBV6-2 or TRBV6-3 to TRBJ2-7; D remains unclear. The CDR3 has 12 amino acids. Germline V gives CDR1 MNHEY, CDR2 SVGEGT. The germline V and J ends were trimmed by 4 bases and 4 bases, with 8 bases remaining between them. CDR3 sequence: CASSFAGYEQYV. The CDR3 region has the DNA TGTGCCAGCAGTTTCGCAGGTTACGAGCAGTACGTC.

This clonotype was observed a handful of times. The chain couples TRBV4-1 to TRBJ1-1; no definite D call. Germline CDR1 and CDR2: MGHRA and YSYEKL. This CDR3 comprises 14 residues. With 4 bases removed from V and 6 bases from J, the gap between germline ends came to 15 bases. CDR3 DNA: TGCGCCAGCAGCCCGGTGGCCCCAATGGCTGAAGCTTTCTTT. Residues: CASSPVAPMAEAFF.

This clonotype turned up a few times. V usage is TRBV28 and J usage is TRBJ1-6, with D possibly matching TRBD1 (6 bases). This CDR3 region has 14 residues. V lost 5 bases, J lost 7 bases, and 12 bases lay in between. From germline, CDR1 is MDHEN and CDR2 SYDVKM. CDR3 sequence (DNA): TGTGCCAGCAGTGTCCTACAGGGAAATTCACCCCTCCACTTT. As protein: CASSVLQGNSPLHF.

The genes are TRBV11-2 and TRBJ2-5; D remains ambiguous. The CDR3 totals 14 residues. Germline V CDR1 and CDR2: SGHAT, FQNNGV. Trimming took 6 bases from V and 1 from J, leaving 12 bases between them. The CDR3 sequence: CASSPTAIQETQYF. In DNA form, the CDR3 reads TGTGCCAGCAGTCCTACAGCGATCCAAGAGACCCAGTACTTC.

This clonotype was counted a few times. V and J are TRBV29-1 and TRBJ1-2; D not certain. Germline CDR1 is SQVTM and CDR2 is ANQGSEA. The V end was cut by 6 bases, the J end by 5 bases, with 10 bases between. This CDR3 region has 11 residues. CDR3 protein: CSVGSGYGYTF. The CDR3 nucleotides are TGCAGCGTGGGCAGCGGTTATGGCTACACCTTC.

The chain couples TRBV2 to TRBJ1-6; no firm D call. Germline CDR1 SNHLY, CDR2 FYNNEI. Trimming took off 0 bases at V and 0 bases at J, with 12 bases between the two ends. The length of the CDR3 is 18 residues. In nucleotides, the CDR3 is TGTGCCAGCAGTGAAGCTTCGGCCTCGAGCTCCTATAATTCACCCCTCCACTTT. Its translation is CASSEASASSSYNSPLHF.

This chain connects TRBV24-1 to TRBJ2-1; D possibly uses TRBD1 or TRBD2 (6 bases each). V was trimmed by 7 bases and J by 3 bases, leaving 18 bases between them. The CDR3 totals 16 residues. CDR1 is KGHDR and CDR2 is SFDVKD in the germline V gene. CDR3 DNA: TGTGCCACCAGGGGTCCCGGGGGCCTACTCTACAATGAGCAGTTCTTC. This gives the protein CATRGPGGLLYNEQFF.

There are a few counts of this clonotype. The CDR3 DNA reads TGTGCCAGCAGCCAAGAGGAGGATGAGCAGTTCTTC. Protein product: CASSQEEDEQFF. This chain uses TRBV4-2 with TRBJ2-1; tentatively, D is TRBD2 (5 bases). V lost 0 bases and J lost 8, with 5 bases in between. CDR1 is LGHNA, CDR2 YNFKEQ, per germline. The CDR3 loop spans 12 amino acids.

This clonotype was seen many times. J is TRBJ2-2 and V is TRBV7-2; the match to TRBD2 covers 11 bases. CDR1 is SGHTA and CDR2 is FQGNSA in the germline V gene. The CDR3 has 17 residues. With V trimmed by 7 bases and J by 2 bases, 9 bases remained unmatched. The CDR3 nucleotides read TGTGCCAGCAATTTTCCTAGCGGGGGGACAAACACCGGGGAGCTGTTTTTT. This sequence encodes CASNFPSGGTNTGELFF.

A remark on this clonotype: This may stem from a read error, because a much larger clone lies one nucleotide away. The rearrangement joins TRBV24-1 to TRBJ2-2; D remains ambiguous. Per the germline V gene, CDR1 is KGHDR and CDR2 is SFDVKD. This CDR3 region has 15 residues. The germline V and J ends were trimmed by 5 bases and 3 bases, with 12 bases remaining between them. The CDR3 reads CATSVPERHTGELFF. The CDR3 DNA sequence: TGTGCCACCAGTGTTCCGGAGCGACACACCGGGGAGCTGTTTTTT.

This clonotype has just a few counts. The chain carries TRBV28 and TRBJ1-4, with D hard to call. Germline CDR1 is MDHEN and CDR2 is SYDVKM. The CDR3 runs to 16 residues. The germline V and J ends were trimmed by 5 bases and 0 bases, with 13 bases remaining between them. The CDR3 sequence: CASSLPGWATNEKLFF. The CDR3 DNA reads as TGTGCCAGCAGTCTCCCCGGATGGGCAACTAATGAAAAACTGTTTTTT.

The rearrangement links TRBV23-1 to TRBJ1-4, with D maybe TRBD1 (6 bases). TRBV23-1 is an ORF for which the function is uncertain. Trimming took off 2 bases at V and 6 bases at J, with 22 bases between the two ends. This CDR3 has 18 amino acids. CDR3 loop: CASSQHRQGPPKDEKLFF. Written as DNA, the CDR3 is TGCGCCAGCAGTCAACATCGGCAGGGGCCACCGAAAGATGAAAAACTGTTTTTT.

This clonotype occurred once. The chain has TRBV29-1 and TRBJ2-7; D is possibly TRBD1 or TRBD2 (5 bases each). Looked up from germline, CDR1 is SQVTM and CDR2 is ANQGSEA. V was clipped by 7 bases and J by 5 bases, with 21 bases between them. The CDR3 covers 14 residues. Here the CDR3 reads CSADAGTAAHEQYF. CDR3 coding DNA: TGCAGCGCCGACGCCGGGACCGCCGCCCACGAGCAGTACTTC.

This clonotype appeared many times. V and J are TRBV12-3 or TRBV12-4 and TRBJ1-2; a weak D match, TRBD1 (5 bases). The CDR3 has 15 residues. Trimming cost V 5 bases and J 3 bases, with 16 bases left between them. The CDR3 DNA reads TGTGCCAGCAGTCGGACTCCGGGACGAGACTATGGCTACACCTTC. It codes for CASSRTPGRDYGYTF.

At least ten counts were recorded for this clonotype. The rearrangement joins TRBV28 to TRBJ2-3; 8 positions agree with TRBD1. Germline CDR1 and CDR2: MDHEN and SYDVKM. The CDR3 extends over 15 amino acids. V was clipped by 5 bases and J by 2 bases; unmatched bases: 6. The CDR3 spells CASSPRDRTTDTQYF. CDR3 nucleotide sequence: TGTGCCAGCAGTCCCCGGGACAGGACCACAGATACGCAGTATTTT. The full variable domain, its missing parts supplied by reference TRBV28 and TRBJ2-3, is DVKVTQSSRYLVKRTGEKVFLECVQDMDHENMFWYRQDPGLGLRLIYFSYDVKMKEKGDIPEGYSVSREKKERFSLILESASTNQTSMYLCASSPRDRTTDTQYFGPGTRLTVL.

The chain combines TRBV20-1 with TRBJ2-7, with D perhaps TRBD1 (6 bases). Germline CDR1 reads DFQATT; CDR2 reads SNEGSKA (reference sequence). CDR3 length: 14 amino acids. V was trimmed by 5 bases and J by 1 base, leaving 15 bases between them. CDR3 sequence (DNA): TGCAGTGCTCGGGACAAAACTTCATCCTACGAGCAGTACGTC. It yields the protein CSARDKTSSYEQYV.

In its sample, this clonotype was seen a few times. The CDR3 sequence: CASSHIAGGPLDEQFF. In nucleotides, the CDR3 is TGTGCCAGCAGCCACATAGCGGGGGGGCCACTGGATGAGCAGTTCTTC. The chain uses TRBV14 and TRBJ2-1, with 11 bases matching TRBD2. The trim removed 3 bases at V and 8 bases at J, leaving 9 bases unmatched. This CDR3 has 16 amino acids. Germline assignment: CDR1 SGHDN and CDR2 FVKESK.

This clonotype has a handful of counts. This chain connects TRBV27 to TRBJ2-3; 8 positions match TRBD2. Germline loops: CDR1 MNHEY, CDR2 SMNVEV (reference sequence). The CDR3 length is 13 residues. V was pared by 3 bases and J by 6 bases, with 2 bases of the junction left unmatched. CDR3: CASSFPSGDTQYF. The CDR3 coding sequence is TGTGCCAGCAGTTTTCCTAGCGGGGATACGCAGTATTTT.

In its sample, this clonotype was seen many times. The J gene is TRBJ1-6, the V gene TRBV7-6; D is unclear. The germline V gene encodes CDR1 SGHVS and CDR2 FNYEAQ. This CDR3 comprises 13 residues. The ends were cut back, 2 bases at V and 11 bases at J, with 10 bases in the middle. Here the CDR3 reads CASSLSEETPLHF. The CDR3 DNA reads TGTGCCAGCAGCTTATCTGAGGAGACACCCCTCCACTTT.

This sequence joins TRBV12-3 or TRBV12-4 and TRBJ2-1, with 10 bases matching TRBD1. This CDR3 region has 15 residues. J was trimmed by 8 bases and V by 3 bases; bases with no gene match: 7. For the CDR3, the DNA is TGTGCCAGCAGTTTCCTGGGACAGGGGCTTGATGAGCAGTTCTTC. Its protein product is CASSFLGQGLDEQFF.

This clonotype was detected a few times. The chain employs TRBV2 and TRBJ1-2, with D possibly matching TRBD1 (5 bases). The length of the CDR3 is 12 residues. V lost 7 bases and J 8 bases, leaving 14 bases between the germline ends. Germline-derived CDR1 and CDR2 are SNHLY and FYNNEI. CDR3 loop: CASKEGRSGYTF. CDR3 coding DNA: TGTGCCAGCAAGGAGGGGCGCTCGGGCTACACCTTC.

The rearrangement joins TRBV28 to TRBJ2-2; D gene uncertain. This CDR3 is 12 amino acids long. V lost 10 bases and J lost 3, with 9 bases in between. Germline assignment: CDR1 MDHEN and CDR2 SYDVKM. CDR3 in amino acids: CAILHDTGELFF. CDR3 bases: TGTGCCATCCTTCACGACACCGGGGAGCTGTTTTTT.